This T cell receptor (beta chain) was identified in a study of shared clonotypes between healthy human individuals. Study-wide findings and caveats: The study found approximately 5% of naive CD4 clonotypes shared across several donors.

J was trimmed by 6 bases and V by 0 bases; bases with no gene match: 13. Germline assignment: CDR1 LGHNA and CDR2 YNFKEQ. The CDR3 is 17 residues long. With regard to this clone: The antigen remains unidentified.

Here immunoSEQ multiplex PCR was the method, and the copy in TCRdb shows in-frame clones only, minus some. The sample consists of approximately 2,000,000 clones, under 95% of them appearing once. The TCR originated in a man aged 18 to 29 in good health. Some clones in this sample may be carry-over from other donors' samples. The chain has TRBV4-2 and TRBJ1-1, with 7 bases fitting TRBD1. The specimen was naive CD4+ T cells from PBMCs. Described subset: CD45RA+ positively selected. CDR3: CASSQEPLGQLLPEAFF. DNA of the CDR3: TGTGCCAGCAGCCAAGAGCCCTTGGGACAGCTCCTACCTGAAGCTTTCTTT.